The next 19 T cell receptor beta chains were all read from a single sample in a study of shared clonotypes between healthy human individuals. Clones were read by immunoSEQ multiplex PCR, and TCRdb kept only the in-frame ones, dropping some. The table lists over a million clones, about 96% of them singletons. Sequences were obtained from naive CD4+ T cells sorted from blood. Subset noted: CD45RA+ positively selected. These receptors all come from a young man in good health.

The V gene is TRBV4-1, the J gene TRBJ1-1; D not resolved. This CDR3 contains 15 residues. The germline gives CDR1 MGHRA, CDR2 YSYEKL. V was trimmed by 4 bases and J by 2 bases, leaving 14 bases between them. The CDR3 nucleotides read TGCGCCAGCAGCCCCCCCACCGGGAGAAACACTGAAGCTTTCTTT. This translates into CASSPPTGRNTEAFF.

The genes are TRBV6-1 and TRBJ2-7, with 9 bases identical to TRBD1. CDR1 and CDR2 (germline): MNHNS, SASEGT. The ends lost 2 bases at V and 2 bases at J; junction bases unmatched: 16. This CDR3 comprises 19 residues. The chain's CDR3 is CASSELGLGNRDRAYEQYF. The CDR3 DNA follows: TGTGCCAGCAGTGAATTGGGGTTGGGGAACCGGGACAGGGCCTACGAGCAGTACTTC.

The chain uses TRBV21-1 and TRBJ2-7; the table's D call, TRBD1, has no DNA check behind it. TRBV21-1 is assigned pseudogene status. The CDR3 runs to 15 residues. The CDR3 nucleotides are TGTGCCAGCAGCAAAGGAAGAGACAGACCCTACGAGCAGTACTTC. Translation gives CASSKGRDRPYEQYF.

Regarding this clone: Other nucleotide sequences in the sample specify the same CDR3. The chain joins TRBV18 to TRBJ2-1; D gene ambiguous. CDR1 and CDR2 (germline): KGHSH, LQKENI. Trimming took 6 bases from V and 0 from J, leaving 12 bases between them. The CDR3 is 15 residues long. CDR3 sequence (DNA): TGTGCCAGCTCCCTCCCGGGTAGCTCCTACAATGAGCAGTTCTTC. This gives the protein CASSLPGSSYNEQFF.

V gene TRBV13 combines with J gene TRBJ2-1, with 7 nucleotides matching TRBD2. The germline CDR1 and CDR2 sequences are PRHDT and FYEKMQ (reference sequence). Trimming removed 2 bases from V and 0 bases from J; junction bases left unmatched: 1. The length of the CDR3 is 15 residues. The CDR3 DNA is TGTGCCAGCAGCTTACGCGGGAGCTCCTACAATGAGCAGTTCTTC. Encoded protein: CASSLRGSSYNEQFF.

The chain is built from TRBV9 and TRBJ1-3, with D possibly matching TRBD1 (5 bases). The CDR3 has 14 amino acids. Trimming shortened V by 5 bases and J by 0 bases, and 9 bases separated the two germline ends. Germline V gene lookup returns CDR1 SGDLS and CDR2 YYNGEE. The CDR3 here is CASRRDHSGNTIYF. The CDR3 nucleotides are TGTGCCAGCAGGAGGGACCACTCTGGAAACACCATATATTTT.

The V call is TRBV9, the J call TRBJ2-4; 7 nucleotides line up with TRBD2. CDR1 is SGDLS, CDR2 YYNGEE, per germline. The CDR3 spans 14 residues. Unmatched junction bases numbered 4, after V lost 0 bases and J lost 7 bases. CDR3 amino acids: CASSVAGRANIQYF. The CDR3, as DNA: TGTGCCAGCAGCGTAGCTGGGAGGGCGAACATTCAGTACTTC.

The chain employs TRBV2 and TRBJ2-5; weak D call: TRBD1 (5 bases). The germline V gene encodes CDR1 SNHLY and CDR2 FYNNEI. The CDR3 runs 13 residues. The ends were cut back, 8 bases at V and 0 bases at J, with 10 bases in the middle. Here the CDR3 DNA reads TGTGCCAGCCACCCAGGGTACCAAGAGACCCAGTACTTC. Translation: CASHPGYQETQYF.

The chain combines TRBV5-8 with TRBJ2-1; D possibly uses TRBD1 or TRBD2 (5 bases each). The CDR3 sequence is 13 residues long. Trimming took 4 bases from V and 7 from J, leaving 12 bases between them. The germline gives CDR1 SGHTS, CDR2 YDEGEE. The CDR3, as DNA: TGTGCCAGCAGCCCTCGTGAGGGGAATGAGCAGTTCTTC. Encoded protein: CASSPREGNEQFF.

The chain links TRBV10-3 to TRBJ1-2; TRBD1 aligns across 10 bases. The CDR3 spans 14 residues. Germline V lookup: CDR1 ENHRY, CDR2 SYGVKD. The junction had 8 bases not matched to a gene; V was cut back by 7 bases and J by 6 bases. The CDR3 DNA is TGTGCCATCACGACAGGGGGCGATTTCGATGGCTACACCTTC. It translates to CAITTGGDFDGYTF.

The chain uses TRBV7-9 and TRBJ2-7; tentatively, D is TRBD1 (5 bases). This CDR3 is built from 15 residues. Germline CDR1 SEHNR, CDR2 FQNEAQ (reference sequence). V dropped 6 bases and J dropped 0 bases, with 15 bases sitting between them. This CDR3 is CASSSPDKSSYEQYF. The CDR3 region has the DNA TGTGCCAGCAGTTCCCCGGACAAAAGCTCCTACGAGCAGTACTTC.

This rearrangement joins TRBV10-3 to TRBJ2-3; D is perhaps TRBD1 or TRBD2 (6 bases each). Germline assignment: CDR1 ENHRY and CDR2 SYGVKD. V lost 11 bases and J 1 base, leaving 13 bases between the germline ends. The CDR3 loop spans 13 amino acids. The CDR3 is CASGDKRTDTQYF. CDR3 coding DNA: TGTGCCTCGGGGGACAAACGCACAGATACGCAGTATTTT.

The chain links TRBV6-1 to TRBJ2-6, with D hard to call. CDR3 length: 12 residues. CDR1 and CDR2 from the germline V gene are MNHNS and SASEGT. Trimming shortened V by 6 bases and J by 7 bases, and 7 bases separated the two germline ends. The CDR3 sequence is CASRIIANVLTF. CDR3 sequence (DNA): TGTGCCAGCAGGATAATAGCCAACGTCCTGACTTTC.

This rearrangement joins TRBV5-1 to TRBJ1-5; D is uncertain. V was shortened by 1 base and J by 2 bases, with 10 bases between the two germline ends. CDR3 length: 15 residues. In germline, CDR1 is SGHRS, CDR2 YFSETQ. CDR3 sequence reads: CASSLLPDRNQPQHF. The CDR3 nucleotides read TGCGCCAGCAGCTTGCTGCCGGACCGCAATCAGCCCCAGCATTTT.

The chain links TRBV28 to TRBJ1-5; D uncertain. V lost 5 bases, J lost 7 bases, and 9 bases lay in between. The CDR3 spans 12 residues. Germline V gene sequence: CDR1 MDHEN, CDR2 SYDVKM. The CDR3 bases are TGTGCCAGCAGTCCTTCAGCCCAGCCCCAGCATTTT. This gives the protein CASSPSAQPQHF.

The chain uses TRBV27 and TRBJ1-5, with D unclear. CDR1 and CDR2 from the germline V gene are MNHEY and SMNVEV (reference sequence). The CDR3 sequence is 14 residues long. Between the trimmed V and J ends, which lost 6 bases and 1 base, there was a span of 10 bases. The CDR3 coding sequence is TGTGCCAGCAGGGTGAGTGGAAGCAATCAGCCCCAGCATTTT. Translating gives CASRVSGSNQPQHF.

This clone showed up just once. The chain joins TRBV5-4 to TRBJ2-7; 10 nucleotides agree with TRBD2. The trim removed 2 bases at V and 5 bases at J, leaving 7 bases unmatched. CDR3 length: 15 residues. Looked up from germline, CDR1 is SGHNT and CDR2 is YYREEE (reference sequence). The CDR3: CASSFSGRAIHEQYF. Here the CDR3 DNA reads TGTGCCAGCAGCTTCAGCGGGAGGGCTATCCACGAGCAGTACTTC. Drawing the rest from reference TRBV5-4 and TRBJ2-7, the complete variable domain is ETGVTQSPTHLIKTRGQQVTLRCSSQSGHNTVSWYQQALGQGPQFIFQYYREEENGRGNFPPRFSGLQFPNYSSELNVNALELDDSALYLCASSFSGRAIHEQYFGPGTRLTVT.

The count of this clone is one. CDR3 region: CATSRQGGYEQYF. DNA for the CDR3: TGTGCCACCAGCAGACAGGGAGGGTACGAGCAGTACTTC. The chain uses TRBV15 and TRBJ2-7, with 7 nucleotides matching TRBD2. V trimming: 2 bases; J trimming: 4 bases; junction bases outside the gene matches: 2. Germline lookup yields CDR1 LNHNV and CDR2 YYDKDF (reference sequence). CDR3 size: 13 residues.

V and J are TRBV28 and TRBJ2-7, with TRBD2 identical over 8 bases. The CDR3 is made up of 15 amino acids. V gave up 6 bases and J gave up 1 base; unmatched junction bases: 8. From germline, CDR1 is MDHEN and CDR2 SYDVKM. CDR3 sequence (DNA): TGTGCCAGCAGGATCAGCGGGAGCGCGTCCTACGAGCAGTACTTC. Translated: CASRISGSASYEQYF.